These 20 T cell receptor beta chains were all obtained from the same sample, sequenced in a study of blood T cell repertoires in COVID-19. Assay: immunoSEQ multiplex PCR; the TCRdb copy retains only in-frame clones and omits some. Found here are about 300,000 clones, around 82% of them singletons; the top ten hold roughly 10%. Sequencing was done on a sample of peripheral blood. These receptors came from a woman aged 45-60 years who had recovered from COVID-19.

The chain employs TRBV4-2 and TRBJ2-4; maybe TRBD1 (6 bases). The CDR3 totals 16 residues. Trimming shortened V by 2 bases and J by 0 bases, and 11 bases separated the two germline ends. Germline CDR1 is LGHNA and CDR2 is YNFKEQ. DNA of the CDR3: TGTGCCAGCAGCCAATCAGGGGTCCAAGCCAAAAACATTCAGTACTTC. Protein: CASSQSGVQAKNIQYF.

The chain couples TRBV5-1 to TRBJ1-1; TRBD1 might be the D (5 bases). The germline gives CDR1 SGHRS, CDR2 YFSETQ. The CDR3 sequence is 15 residues long. The germline V and J ends were trimmed by 3 bases and 4 bases, with 16 bases remaining between them. CDR3 amino acids: CASSSPGDWGTEAFF. As DNA, the CDR3 is TGCGCCAGCAGCTCCCCGGGGGATTGGGGCACTGAAGCTTTCTTT.

The chain carries TRBV7-2 and TRBJ2-5; no definite D call. The CDR3 loop spans 11 amino acids. V lost 4 bases and J 5 bases, leaving 5 bases between the germline ends. CDR1 SGHTA and CDR2 FQGNSA come from the germline V gene. This chain's CDR3 is CASSSFETQYF. The CDR3 nucleotides read TGTGCCAGCAGCTCATTTGAGACCCAGTACTTC.

The chain joins TRBV27 to TRBJ2-7; 7 bases line up with TRBD1. The CDR3 is made up of 14 amino acids. With 3 bases clipped from V and 2 bases from J, the junction kept 4 bases outside the gene matches. Germline V gives CDR1 MNHEY, CDR2 SMNVEV (reference sequence). CDR3 coding DNA: TGTGCCAGCAGTTTCAACAGGGGACCCTACGAGCAGTACTTC. This encodes CASSFNRGPYEQYF.

CDR3 in amino acids: CASRSVGQSNYGYTF. As DNA, the CDR3 is TGTGCCAGCAGATCCGTGGGACAGTCAAACTATGGCTACACCTTC. V and J are TRBV6-5 and TRBJ1-2; the match to TRBD1 covers 7 bases. The CDR3 spans 15 residues. Trimming cost V 6 bases and J 2 bases; bases outside gene matches: 9. CDR1 is MNHEY and CDR2 is SVGAGI in the germline V gene.

This clone occurred a few times. Here the CDR3 reads CASSHRTSGRETQYF. DNA of the CDR3: TGTGCCAGCAGCCACCGGACTAGCGGGAGAGAGACCCAGTACTTC. This chain joins TRBV14 and TRBJ2-5, with TRBD2 matching over 13 bases. V shed 3 bases, J shed 4 bases, and the junction held 2 bases outside the gene matches. Germline CDR1 SGHDN, CDR2 FVKESK. This CDR3 is built from 15 residues.

This clone has only one observation. This chain links TRBV27 with TRBJ2-7; 7 bases are a match to TRBD1. Germline values: CDR1 MNHEY, CDR2 SMNVEV (reference sequence). V shed 8 bases, J shed 6 bases, and the junction held 19 bases outside the gene matches. The CDR3 has 16 amino acids. The CDR3 region is CASRGQGVGRAREQYF. As DNA, the CDR3 is TGTGCCAGCCGGGGCCAGGGGGTTGGTAGGGCTCGCGAGCAGTACTTC.

The J gene is TRBJ2-6, the V gene TRBV19, with 10 bases lining up with TRBD1. Germline V gene lookup returns CDR1 LNHDA and CDR2 SQIVND (reference sequence). The junction had 4 bases not matched to a gene; V was cut back by 8 bases and J by 0 bases. There are 16 residues in the CDR3. The CDR3 here is CASGDRGGSGANVLTF. The CDR3 DNA sequence: TGTGCCAGTGGGGACAGGGGAGGCTCTGGGGCCAACGTCCTGACTTTC.

The rearrangement joins TRBV29-1 to TRBJ2-3, with D possibly matching TRBD2 (5 bases). Germline V lookup: CDR1 SQVTM, CDR2 ANQGSEA. The CDR3 length is 13 residues. Trimming shortened V by 3 bases and J by 6 bases, and 13 bases separated the two germline ends. The CDR3 coding sequence is TGCAGCGTTGACCCTAGCTTGCGCGATACGCAGTATTTT. Its translation: CSVDPSLRDTQYF.

The chain uses TRBV28 and TRBJ2-7, with a possible D match to TRBD1 (6 bases). Trimming cost V 4 bases and J 4 bases, with 14 bases left between them. The CDR3 runs to 14 residues. Germline values: CDR1 MDHEN, CDR2 SYDVKM. The DNA of the CDR3 is TGTGCCAGCAGTTCGTCCGGGACAACTTACGAGCAGTACTTC. This translates into CASSSSGTTYEQYF.

V is TRBV4-1 and J is TRBJ1-2; no definite D call. V gave up 4 bases and J gave up 5 bases, with 17 bases separating them. Germline V lookup: CDR1 MGHRA, CDR2 YSYEKL. The CDR3 spans 15 residues. The CDR3 is CASSREPGISYGYTF. CDR3 coding DNA: TGCGCCAGCAGCCGAGAACCGGGTATTAGTTATGGCTACACCTTC.

The table lists this clone with a count of one. A much larger clonotype is one base distant, so this may be a read error. Within the sample, other DNA sequences also encode this same CDR3. The chain recombines TRBV27 with TRBJ2-7, with TRBD1 matching 8 bases. Germline trimming cut 3 bases from V and 5 bases from J; bases unmatched to any gene: 0. This CDR3 is built from 12 residues. The germline CDR1 and CDR2 sequences are MNHEY and SMNVEV (reference sequence). The CDR3 region has the DNA TGTGCCAGCAGTTTGACAGGGGACGAGCAGTACTTC. Amino acid sequence: CASSLTGDEQYF.

The chain couples TRBV2 to TRBJ1-5, with D possibly matching TRBD1 (6 bases). V lost 10 bases and J 3 bases, leaving 10 bases between the germline ends. Germline CDR1 SNHLY, CDR2 FYNNEI. The CDR3 totals 12 residues. The CDR3 sequence: CATRDNNQPQHF. The CDR3 bases are TGTGCCACCCGGGACAACAATCAGCCCCAGCATTTT.

The rearrangement joins TRBV19 to TRBJ1-5; 8 bases are a match to TRBD1. Germline loops: CDR1 LNHDA, CDR2 SQIVND (reference sequence). V lost 7 bases, J lost 2 bases, and 1 base stayed unmatched. The CDR3 consists of 13 residues. The CDR3 DNA reads TGTGCCAGTATGACAGGGGGCAATCAGCCCCAGCATTTT. Translation gives CASMTGGNQPQHF.

CDR3 coding DNA: TGTGCCAGCAGCGTTGGGATTGGGGCAGCAACTAATGAAAAACTGTTTTTT. It encodes CASSVGIGAATNEKLFF. This chain links TRBV9 with TRBJ1-4, with a tentative D call TRBD1 (5 bases). V shed 2 bases and J shed 0 bases, with 14 bases lying between them. The V gene's germline CDR1 is SGDLS and CDR2 YYNGEE. The CDR3 has 17 amino acids.

This clone showed up just once. The chain is built from TRBV4-3 and TRBJ1-2, with 9 bases fitting TRBD1. J gave up 7 bases and V 4 bases, and 7 bases lay outside the gene matches. The CDR3 totals 14 residues. Germline V gene sequence: CDR1 LGHNA, CDR2 YSLEER. CDR3 DNA: TGCGCCAGCAGCCCCCGGGACAGGGTACGTGGCTACACCTTC. Its translation: CASSPRDRVRGYTF.

This chain uses TRBV19 with TRBJ2-1; tentative D call: TRBD1 (6 bases). Trimming cost V 6 bases and J 0 bases, with 12 bases left between them. CDR3 length equals 15 residues. The germline V gene encodes CDR1 LNHDA and CDR2 SQIVND (reference sequence). The CDR3 region has the DNA TGTGCCAGTAGCCAAGGACAGAGCTCCTACAATGAGCAGTTCTTC. Its translation is CASSQGQSSYNEQFF.

Here the CDR3 reads CASSIQGLGYGYTF. The CDR3 DNA sequence: TGTGCCAGTAGTATACAGGGATTAGGCTATGGCTACACCTTC. The rearrangement links TRBV19 to TRBJ1-2, with D maybe TRBD1 (5 bases). This CDR3 region has 14 residues. V shed 2 bases and J shed 4 bases, with 11 bases lying between them. Germline lookup yields CDR1 LNHDA and CDR2 SQIVND (reference sequence).

The CDR3 here is CASAGQGGDGYTF. CDR3 in DNA: TGTGCCTCAGCGGGACAGGGAGGCGATGGCTACACCTTC. The chain links TRBV30 to TRBJ1-2; 9 bases agree with TRBD1. V lost 7 bases and J lost 6; bases outside the gene matches: 9. This CDR3 is built from 13 residues. Germline lookup yields CDR1 GTSNPN and CDR2 SVGIG (reference sequence). The variable domain in full, completed from reference TRBV30 and TRBJ1-2, reads SQTIHQWPATLVQPVGSPLSLECTVEGTSNPNLYWYRQAAGRGLQLLFYSVGIGQISSEVPQNLSASRPQDRQFILSSKKLLLSDSGFYLCASAGQGGDGYTFGSGTRLTVV.

The chain joins TRBV11-2 to TRBJ2-7; 7 bases fit TRBD1. The CDR3 sequence is 16 residues long. V dropped 3 bases and J dropped 1; count of bases not matched to a gene: 9. The germline V gene encodes CDR1 SGHAT and CDR2 FQNNGV. The CDR3 DNA is TGTGCCAGCAGCTTGACCGACGGGACAGCGTCCTACGAGCAGTACTTC. It translates to CASSLTDGTASYEQYF.